This TCR beta chain is drawn from a study of T cells after posttransplantation cyclophosphamide. The V and J ends lost 6 bases and 2 bases respectively, with 13 bases between them. Germline CDR1 and CDR2: MDHEN and SYDVKM. This CDR3 is built from 14 residues. Profiled with immunoSEQ multiplex PCR; TCRdb holds only in-frame clones, not every one. The specimen has under 15,000 clones, none found just once. This clone was seen a few times. Busulfan-fludarabine conditioning, marrow transplant, and cyclophosphamide on days +3 and +4 were administered. The source is a female patient between 40 and 55 years old who received an allogeneic stem cell transplant from a related donor, was CMV-positive, and had acute GVHD only. Some T cells may originate from the graft donor. This chain uses TRBV28 with TRBJ2-5; the D gene is possibly TRBD1 (6 bases). This material consisted of PBMCs, taken after allogeneic stem cell transplant with posttransplant cyclophosphamide. The CDR3 DNA reads as TGTGCCAGCAGAGTAACCGGGACACAAGAGACCCAGTACTTC. As protein: CASRVTGTQETQYF. The complete variable domain, with remaining parts taken from reference TRBV28 and TRBJ2-5, reads DVKVTQSSRYLVKRTGEKVFLECVQDMDHENMFWYRQDPGLGLRLIYFSYDVKMKEKGDIPEGYSVSREKKERFSLILESASTNQTSMYLCASRVTGTQETQYFGPGTRLLVL.